The text below deals with one T cell receptor (beta chain). The record originates from a study of blood T cell repertoires in COVID-19. Looking at the study overall: Nucleic acid was either cDNA or gDNA, and it came from T cells, B-cell-depleted T cells, or PBMCs.

Germline-derived CDR1 and CDR2 are SGHNT and YENEEA. Trimming stripped 0 bases from V and 8 bases from J, with 16 bases between. The length of the CDR3 is 15 residues. A COVID-19 case had been met by exposed participants during the 2 weeks before study entry. Measured with immunoSEQ multiplex PCR; TCRdb has only the in-frame clones, and not every one. The sample consists of approximately 280,000 clones, roughly 80% of them appearing once. Specimen: PBMCs or T cells enriched from blood (not recorded which). This TCR came from a man aged 35 to 55 who had been exposed to COVID-19. This sequence joins TRBV11-3 and TRBJ1-2; weak D call: TRBD1 (5 bases). This chain's CDR3 is CASSLDGSGGYGYTF. The CDR3 coding sequence is TGTGCCAGCAGCTTAGACGGCAGCGGGGGGTACGGCTACACCTTC.